Listed here are 2 T cell receptor beta chains from one sample, sequenced in a study of T cell responses to AZD1222 COVID-19 vaccine. Assay used: immunoSEQ multiplex PCR; TCRdb lists only in-frame clones, some missing. Of about 110,000 clones detected, around 91% appear once; the ten largest clones hold roughly a fifth. The sequences come from peripheral blood, collected on day 0 of AZD1222 vaccination. The receptors here all came from an adult in good health.

On this clone: The same CDR3 can be traced to other DNA sequences in this sample. Here the CDR3 DNA reads TGTGCCAGCAGTTTTGGTTATGGCTACACCTTC. This sequence encodes CASSFGYGYTF. The chain couples TRBV12-3 or TRBV12-4 to TRBJ1-2; D not resolved. CDR3 length: 11 amino acids. V was pared by 3 bases and J by 5 bases, with 4 bases between.

The chain employs TRBV7-9 and TRBJ1-1, with a possible D match to TRBD1 (5 bases). Trimming took 5 bases from V and 3 from J, leaving 13 bases between them. CDR3 length: 14 amino acids. CDR1 and CDR2 (germline): SEHNR, FQNEAQ (reference sequence). The CDR3 nucleotides read TGTGCCAGCAGCACAAACTGGGGGGACACTGAAGCTTTCTTT. Residues: CASSTNWGDTEAFF.